What follows are 5 T cell receptor beta chains derived from one specimen sequenced in a study of CD8+CD57+ T cells in acquired aplastic anemia. CDR3 and TCR beta VDJ profiling relied on genomic DNA as the template. Using its own MiXCR run on the reads, TCRdb lists one record per CDR3 protein. The profile covers 170,000 or so distinct CDR3 sequences, with roughly 60% appearing a single time and approximately 42% taken by the ten largest. Sequencing involved patients with CD8+CD57+ cell expansion previously shown by flow cytometry. Sequenced input: sorted CD4+, CD8+, or CD8+CD57+ T cells (not recorded which) from PBMCs. The receptors were gathered from a human donor with aplastic anemia.

The sample holds many counts of this clonotype. The chain is built from TRBV12-3 or TRBV12-4 and TRBJ1-1; D is possibly TRBD1 (5 bases). V lost 5 bases, J lost 6 bases, and 16 bases lay in between. CDR3 length: 14 residues. The chain's CDR3 is CASSQGLHAAEAFF. DNA for the CDR3: TGTGCCAGCAGTCAGGGACTTCATGCGGCTGAAGCTTTCTTT.

The rearrangement uses TRBV7-9 and TRBJ1-6; D unresolved. The CDR3 contains 17 residues. With 5 bases removed from V and 0 bases from J, the gap between germline ends came to 14 bases. Germline V CDR1 and CDR2: SEHNR, FQNEAQ (reference sequence). The chain's CDR3 is CASSPHATASYNSPLHF. CDR3 in DNA: TGTGCCAGCAGCCCCCATGCGACGGCCTCCTATAATTCACCCCTCCACTTT.

This clonotype was observed many times. The rearrangement links TRBV11-2 to TRBJ2-1, with no clear D. CDR3 length: 15 amino acids. V shed 1 base and J shed 5 bases, with 12 bases lying between them. Germline V lookup: CDR1 SGHAT, CDR2 FQNNGV. The chain's CDR3 is CASSLGVLGNNEQFF. CDR3 in DNA: TGTGCCAGCAGCTTAGGGGTACTGGGAAACAATGAGCAGTTCTTC.

The genes are TRBV24-1 and TRBJ2-7; TRBD1 aligns across 9 bases. This CDR3 is 14 amino acids long. The V gene's germline CDR1 is KGHDR and CDR2 SFDVKD. V shed 2 bases and J 6 bases; nucleotides not matched to a gene: 4. CDR3 nucleotide sequence: TGTGCCACCAGTGATTCAACACAGGGGGCCGAGCAGTACTTC. This translates into CATSDSTQGAEQYF.

Written as DNA, the CDR3 is TGTGCCACCAGTGATTCGACTCTAGCGGGAGGGCCGGATACGCAGTATTTT. It encodes CATSDSTLAGGPDTQYF. The chain employs TRBV24-1 and TRBJ2-3; the match to TRBD2 covers 12 bases. V was pared by 2 bases and J by 6 bases, with 8 bases of the junction left unmatched. The CDR3 sequence is 17 residues long. Germline CDR1 and CDR2: KGHDR and SFDVKD.